Listed here are 29 T cell receptor beta chains from one sample, sequenced in a study of T cell changes during pregnancy in multiple sclerosis. Using immunoSEQ multiplex PCR, the repertoire was profiled, and TCRdb retains in-frame clones only, with some absent. The repertoire holds about 40,000 clones, with about 87% as singletons. The sample consisted of peripheral blood, taken in the first trimester of pregnancy. The receptors were gathered from a female donor in good health, enrolled as a control in a pregnancy study.

The J gene is TRBJ2-5, the V gene TRBV7-2; 8 bases align to TRBD2. CDR3 length equals 14 residues. The germline V gene has CDR1 SGHTA and CDR2 FQGNSA. V was pared by 5 bases and J by 7 bases, with 9 bases of the junction left unmatched. CDR3 DNA: TGTGCCAGCAGCCCAGGAGGCGGGGGGTTGACCCAGTACTTC. This encodes CASSPGGGGLTQYF. The variable domain in full, completed from reference TRBV7-2 and TRBJ2-5, reads GAGVSQSPSNKVTEKGKDVELRCDPISGHTALYWYRQSLGQGLEFLIYFQGNSAPDKSGLPSDRFSAERTGGSVSTLTIQRTQQEDSAVYLCASSPGGGGLTQYFGPGTRLLVL.

The gene calls are TRBV5-1 and TRBJ2-3; weak D call: TRBD1 (5 bases). V lost 7 bases and J lost 5, with 17 bases in between. Germline V gene data show CDR1 as SGHRS and CDR2 as YFSETQ. The CDR3 length is 14 residues. The CDR3 DNA is TGCGCCAGCGGCAGGGAAAGTCATGGAGATACGCAGTATTTT. It encodes CASGRESHGDTQYF. The entire variable domain, with the rest obtained from reference TRBV5-1 and TRBJ2-3, is as follows: KAGVTQTPRYLIKTRGQQVTLSCSPISGHRSVSWYQQTPGQGLQFLFEYFSETQRNKGNFPGRFSGRQFSNSRSEMNVSTLELGDSALYLCASGRESHGDTQYFGPGTRLTVL.

The chain couples TRBV15 to TRBJ2-7; the match to TRBD1 covers 7 bases. The CDR3 spans 16 residues. After removal of 3 bases from V and 0 bases from J, the junction contained 8 bases not matched to a gene. Germline CDR1 is LNHNV and CDR2 is YYDKDF (reference sequence). The CDR3 nucleotides are TGTGCCACCAGCAGCGTTCGCTGGGACAGCTCCTACGAGCAGTACTTC. Residues: CATSSVRWDSSYEQYF.

This chain connects TRBV7-9 to TRBJ2-5; D possibly corresponds to TRBD1 (6 bases). Germline assignment: CDR1 SEHNR and CDR2 FQNEAQ (reference sequence). Trimming removed 5 bases at V and 1 base at J, with 20 bases between. The length of the CDR3 is 17 residues. CDR3 sequence: CASSPPLGHDSQETQYF. The CDR3 DNA reads TGTGCCAGCAGCCCCCCGTTGGGACACGATTCCCAAGAGACCCAGTACTTC. Drawing the rest from reference TRBV7-9 and TRBJ2-5, the complete variable domain is DTGVSQNPRHKITKRGQNVTFRCDPISEHNRLYWYRQTLGQGPEFLTYFQNEAQLEKSRLLSDRFSAERPKGSFSTLEIQRTEQGDSAMYLCASSPPLGHDSQETQYFGPGTRLLVL.

This clone came up once. The V gene is TRBV7-2, the J gene TRBJ2-1; 9 positions match TRBD2. Germline trimming cut 1 base from V and 0 bases from J; bases unmatched to any gene: 7. This CDR3 has 18 residues. CDR1 and CDR2 (germline): SGHTA, FQGNSA. The CDR3 sequence: CASSLEPVLAGSYNEQFF. In DNA, the CDR3 is TGTGCCAGCAGCTTAGAGCCCGTACTAGCGGGCTCCTACAATGAGCAGTTCTTC.

The chain is built from TRBV5-5 and TRBJ1-2; D remains unclear. Looked up from germline, CDR1 is SGHKS and CDR2 is YYEKEE (reference sequence). The CDR3 runs to 14 residues. The V gene lost 4 bases and the J gene lost 2 bases, with 12 bases spanning the gap. The CDR3 region has the DNA TGTGCCAGCAGCATTCGGACTGGGAACTATGGCTACACCTTC. As protein: CASSIRTGNYGYTF. Variable domain in full (rest from reference TRBV5-5 and TRBJ1-2): DAGVTQSPTHLIKTRGQQVTLRCSPISGHKSVSWYQQVLGQGPQFIFQYYEKEERGRGNFPDRFSARQFPNYSSELNVNALLLGDSALYLCASSIRTGNYGYTFGSGTRLTVV.

This clone has just one count. The rearrangement uses TRBV5-4 and TRBJ2-5, with 7 bases aligning to TRBD1. This CDR3 is 16 amino acids long. Per the germline V gene, CDR1 is SGHNT and CDR2 is YYREEE (reference sequence). Trimming took 4 bases from V and 1 from J; bases not matched to a gene: 10. CDR3 in amino acids: CASSRPGTEGQETQYF. DNA for the CDR3: TGTGCCAGCAGCCGCCCCGGGACAGAAGGCCAAGAGACCCAGTACTTC. Drawing the rest from reference TRBV5-4 and TRBJ2-5, the complete variable domain is ETGVTQSPTHLIKTRGQQVTLRCSSQSGHNTVSWYQQALGQGPQFIFQYYREEENGRGNFPPRFSGLQFPNYSSELNVNALELDDSALYLCASSRPGTEGQETQYFGPGTRLLVL.

This clone has just one count. The CDR3 loop reads CASSSTRQGAFYEQYF. DNA of the CDR3: TGTGCCAGCAGTTCCACTCGACAGGGGGCTTTCTACGAGCAGTACTTC. J is TRBJ2-7 and V is TRBV28, with 10 bases that match TRBD1. The germline CDR1 and CDR2 sequences are MDHEN and SYDVKM. The CDR3 loop spans 16 amino acids. With V trimmed by 4 bases and J by 3 bases, 9 bases remained unmatched.

The chain recombines TRBV7-6 with TRBJ1-1; TRBD1 agrees at 9 bases. V shed 5 bases, J shed 4 bases, and the junction held 14 bases outside the gene matches. This CDR3 contains 17 residues. The germline CDR1 and CDR2 sequences are SGHVS and FNYEAQ. The CDR3 DNA follows: TGTGCCAGCAGCCCAGACAGGGGGGGCAAGAGGATCACTGAAGCTTTCTTT. Its translation is CASSPDRGGKRITEAFF.

The chain combines TRBV7-2 with TRBJ2-5, with TRBD1 identical over 10 bases. CDR1 and CDR2 (germline): SGHTA, FQGNSA. This CDR3 spans 14 amino acids. V trimming: 5 bases; J trimming: 5 bases; junction bases outside the gene matches: 5. The CDR3 bases are TGTGCCAGCAGCCCCGGGACAGGGGTGGAGACCCAGTACTTC. Protein: CASSPGTGVETQYF.

This chain links TRBV19 with TRBJ2-3, with a possible D match to TRBD2 (6 bases). Germline CDR1 is LNHDA and CDR2 is SQIVND (reference sequence). There are 15 residues in the CDR3. Trimming cost V 11 bases and J 2 bases, with 20 bases left between them. CDR3 amino acids: CASWSRDSVTDTQYF. In DNA form, the CDR3 reads TGTGCCTCTTGGAGCCGGGACTCTGTCACAGATACGCAGTATTTT.

This chain connects TRBV6-1 to TRBJ1-5; a weak D match, TRBD1 (5 bases). The CDR3 extends over 15 amino acids. V shed 7 bases and J shed 7 bases, with 20 bases lying between them. Germline lookup yields CDR1 MNHNS and CDR2 SASEGT. DNA for the CDR3: TGTGCCAGCAACGTTTGGGTTCGGGGGGAACAGCCCCAGCATTTT. Residues: CASNVWVRGEQPQHF.

The chain combines TRBV14 with TRBJ2-7, with D tentatively TRBD1 (5 bases). Germline CDR1 reads SGHDN; CDR2 reads FVKESK. The V end was cut by 1 base, the J end by 2 bases, with 9 bases between. CDR3 length: 14 residues. CDR3 sequence (DNA): TGTGCCAGCAGCCAAGGGCAGGGCCCCTACGAGCAGTACTTC. Protein product: CASSQGQGPYEQYF.

The gene calls are TRBV5-1 and TRBJ1-1, with TRBD1 matching 7 bases. The germline V gene has CDR1 SGHRS and CDR2 YFSETQ. Trimming cost V 1 base and J 0 bases; bases outside gene matches: 6. This CDR3 spans 16 amino acids. CDR3 protein: CASSLTPGQLNTEAFF. The CDR3 DNA reads as TGCGCCAGCAGCTTGACCCCGGGACAGCTGAACACTGAAGCTTTCTTT.

This clone was seen a handful of times. The V and J genes are TRBV19 and TRBJ1-1, with TRBD1 matching over 7 bases. There are 14 residues in the CDR3. The junction had 5 bases not matched to a gene; V was cut back by 7 bases and J by 0 bases. The V gene's germline CDR1 is LNHDA and CDR2 SQIVND (reference sequence). The CDR3 bases are TGTGCCAGTACCGGGGACAGTTTGAACACTGAAGCTTTCTTT. This codes for CASTGDSLNTEAFF.

The chain combines TRBV19 with TRBJ1-1; D might be TRBD1 (5 bases). The CDR3 covers 14 residues. Germline values: CDR1 LNHDA, CDR2 SQIVND (reference sequence). The V end was cut by 5 bases, the J end by 4 bases, with 14 bases between. The CDR3 protein is CASSHQGQATEAFF. The DNA of the CDR3 is TGTGCCAGTAGTCACCAAGGACAAGCCACTGAAGCTTTCTTT. Based on the CDR3 plus reference TRBV19 and TRBJ1-1, the full variable domain is DGGITQSPKYLFRKEGQNVTLSCEQNLNHDAMYWYRQDPGQGLRLIYYSQIVNDFQKGDIAEGYSVSREKKESFPLTVTSAQKNPTAFYLCASSHQGQATEAFFGQGTRLTVV.

The chain uses TRBV6-4 and TRBJ2-2, with 8 bases lining up with TRBD1. The CDR3 runs 15 residues. Germline V CDR1 and CDR2: MRHNA, SNTAGT. The trim removed 5 bases at V and 5 bases at J, leaving 7 bases unmatched. As DNA, the CDR3 is TGTGCCAGCAGTTACGGACAGGGATGGACCGGGGAGCTGTTTTTT. Its translation is CASSYGQGWTGELFF.

The J gene is TRBJ2-6, the V gene TRBV19; a possible D gene is TRBD1 (5 bases). CDR3 length equals 16 residues. Germline CDR1 is LNHDA and CDR2 is SQIVND (reference sequence). Trimming pared 7 bases from V and 4 bases from J, leaving 17 bases between. CDR3 loop: CASNSLGVNGANVLTF. For the CDR3, the DNA is TGTGCCAGTAATTCCCTAGGGGTTAACGGGGCCAACGTCCTGACTTTC.

V and J are TRBV7-9 and TRBJ2-1; TRBD2 matches 7 bases. The CDR3 contains 14 residues. The junction had 11 bases not matched to a gene; V was cut back by 5 bases and J by 10 bases. CDR1 SEHNR and CDR2 FQNEAQ come from the germline V gene (reference sequence). CDR3 sequence (DNA): TGTGCCAGCAGCCCACTAGCGTCTTCAATAGAGCAGTTCTTC. Translation gives CASSPLASSIEQFF.

The gene calls are TRBV9 and TRBJ2-3; 8 positions agree with TRBD1. The CDR3 contains 15 residues. V was pared by 0 bases and J by 3 bases, with 3 bases of the junction left unmatched. Germline CDR1 SGDLS, CDR2 YYNGEE. The CDR3 here is CASSVVGQGTDTQYF. In nucleotides, the CDR3 is TGTGCCAGCAGCGTAGTAGGACAGGGAACAGATACGCAGTATTTT.

The V and J genes are TRBV7-9 and TRBJ1-5, with D possibly matching TRBD1 (6 bases). Looked up from germline, CDR1 is SEHNR and CDR2 is FQNEAQ (reference sequence). V was clipped by 1 base and J by 0 bases, with 13 bases between them. The CDR3 length is 17 residues. CDR3 bases: TGTGCCAGCAGCTTAGAAGGGGGGGCGTATAGCAATCAGCCCCAGCATTTT. Residues: CASSLEGGAYSNQPQHF.

The chain is built from TRBV4-2 and TRBJ1-6, with D unclear. The length of the CDR3 is 13 residues. Between the trimmed V and J ends, which lost 4 bases and 9 bases, there was a span of 10 bases. Per the germline V gene, CDR1 is LGHNA and CDR2 is YNFKEQ. The CDR3 DNA sequence: TGTGCCAGCAGCCCCGGTGAGGTTTCACCCCTCCACTTT. It encodes CASSPGEVSPLHF.

The chain combines TRBV5-1 with TRBJ2-7, with D possibly matching TRBD1 (6 bases). V shed 4 bases and J shed 5 bases, with 16 bases lying between them. CDR1 and CDR2 (germline): SGHRS, YFSETQ. This CDR3 is 14 amino acids long. The CDR3 loop is CASSVLPGVDEQYF. The CDR3, as DNA: TGCGCCAGCAGCGTACTCCCAGGGGTGGACGAGCAGTACTTC. Combining the CDR3 with reference TRBV5-1 and TRBJ2-7 gives the whole variable domain KAGVTQTPRYLIKTRGQQVTLSCSPISGHRSVSWYQQTPGQGLQFLFEYFSETQRNKGNFPGRFSGRQFSNSRSEMNVSTLELGDSALYLCASSVLPGVDEQYFGPGTRLTVT.

The J gene is TRBJ2-2, the V gene TRBV2; D is ambiguous. Germline V lookup: CDR1 SNHLY, CDR2 FYNNEI. V lost 6 bases and J 6 bases, leaving 14 bases between the germline ends. The CDR3 is 14 residues long. The CDR3 DNA follows: TGTGCCAGCAGCCAGAGCCGGAGAGCCGGGGAGCTGTTTTTT. Encoded protein: CASSQSRRAGELFF.

V usage is TRBV4-3 and J usage is TRBJ1-2; TRBD1 aligns across 7 bases. The CDR3 runs 17 residues. Trimming removed 4 bases from V and 6 bases from J; junction bases left unmatched: 17. Germline V lookup: CDR1 LGHNA, CDR2 YSLEER. The CDR3 nucleotides read TGCGCCAGCAGCCTGAGAGCACAGGGGCTCTTGACGAATGGCTACACCTTC. This gives the protein CASSLRAQGLLTNGYTF.

The V and J genes are TRBV5-6 and TRBJ2-5; D perhaps matches TRBD1 (6 bases). The J call is doubtful: the DNA matches TRBJ2-7 better. The CDR3 totals 15 residues. CDR1 is SGHDT, CDR2 YYEEEE, per germline. This CDR3 reads CASSLGQGQSYEQYF. The CDR3 DNA is TGTGCCAGCAGCTTGGGACAAGGACAGTCCTACGAGCAGTACTTC.

This chain links TRBV30 with TRBJ1-5; D may be TRBD1 (5 bases). Germline assignment: CDR1 GTSNPN and CDR2 SVGIG (reference sequence). V was pared by 5 bases and J by 7 bases, with 15 bases between. The CDR3 is 13 residues long. The CDR3 region is CAWAPGSTQPQHF. CDR3 in DNA: TGTGCCTGGGCCCCAGGGTCGACCCAGCCCCAGCATTTT.

The chain carries TRBV4-1 and TRBJ2-2; 7 nucleotides align to TRBD2. CDR3 size: 17 residues. The V gene's germline CDR1 is MGHRA and CDR2 YSYEKL. Trimming cost V 0 bases and J 5 bases; bases outside gene matches: 9. DNA for the CDR3: TGCGCCAGCAGCCAAGATCGGGGCGGGAGAGGGACCGGGGAGCTGTTTTTT. Its protein product is CASSQDRGGRGTGELFF.

This chain links TRBV4-3 with TRBJ1-2, with 12 bases fitting TRBD1. CDR1 is LGHNA and CDR2 is YSLEER in the germline V gene. V lost 4 bases, J lost 7 bases, and 13 bases stayed unmatched. The CDR3 spans 17 residues. CDR3 DNA: TGCGCCAGCAGCCCCCAGGGGGGGACAGGGGGCGTAAGTGGCTACACCTTC. It encodes CASSPQGGTGGVSGYTF.